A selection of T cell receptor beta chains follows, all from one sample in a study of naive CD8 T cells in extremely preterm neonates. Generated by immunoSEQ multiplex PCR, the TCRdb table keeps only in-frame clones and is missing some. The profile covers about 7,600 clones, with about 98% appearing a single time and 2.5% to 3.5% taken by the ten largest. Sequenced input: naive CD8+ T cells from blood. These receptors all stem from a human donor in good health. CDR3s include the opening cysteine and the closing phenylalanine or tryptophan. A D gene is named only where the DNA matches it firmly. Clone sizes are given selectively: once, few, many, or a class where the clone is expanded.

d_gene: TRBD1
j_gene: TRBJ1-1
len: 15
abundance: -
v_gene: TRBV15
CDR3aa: CATSRDRTGRFEAFF
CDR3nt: TGTGCCACCAGCAGAGATCGGACAGGGCGGTTTGAAGCTTTCTTT

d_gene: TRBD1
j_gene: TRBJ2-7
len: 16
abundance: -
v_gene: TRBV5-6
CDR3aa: CASSPLRQGQSYEQYF
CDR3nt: TGTGCCAGCAGCCCTCTACGACAGGGTCAGTCCTACGAGCAGTACTTC

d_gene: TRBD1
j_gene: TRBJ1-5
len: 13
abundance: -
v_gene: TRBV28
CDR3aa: CASSDRGNQPQHF
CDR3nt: TGTGCCAGCAGCGACAGGGGCAATCAGCCCCAGCATTTT

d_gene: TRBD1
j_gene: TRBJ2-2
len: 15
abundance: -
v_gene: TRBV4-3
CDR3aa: CASSHWTGTNGELFF
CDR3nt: TGCGCCAGCAGCCATTGGACAGGAACAAACGGGGAGCTGTTTTTT

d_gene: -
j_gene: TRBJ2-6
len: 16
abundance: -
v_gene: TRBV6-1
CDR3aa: CASSGPTGTGANVLTF
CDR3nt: TGTGCCAGCAGTGGACCTACAGGGACTGGGGCCAACGTCCTGACTTTC

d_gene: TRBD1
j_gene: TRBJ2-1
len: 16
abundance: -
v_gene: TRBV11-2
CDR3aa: CASSRFGTGGGDEQFF
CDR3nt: TGTGCCAGCAGCCGGTTCGGGACAGGGGGCGGGGATGAGCAGTTCTTC

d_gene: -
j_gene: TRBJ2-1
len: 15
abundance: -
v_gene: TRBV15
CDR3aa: CATSRDAGLRNEQFF
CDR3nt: TGTGCCACCAGCAGAGATGCAGGGTTAAGGAATGAGCAGTTCTTC

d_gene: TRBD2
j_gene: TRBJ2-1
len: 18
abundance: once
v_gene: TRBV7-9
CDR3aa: CASSSPRERGSSYNEQFF
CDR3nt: TGTGCCAGCAGCTCCCCACGGGAGCGGGGGAGCTCCTACAATGAGCAGTTCTTC

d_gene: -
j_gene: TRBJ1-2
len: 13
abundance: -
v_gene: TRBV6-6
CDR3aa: CASSPGANYGYTF
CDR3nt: TGTGCCAGCAGTCCAGGGGCAAACTATGGCTACACCTTC

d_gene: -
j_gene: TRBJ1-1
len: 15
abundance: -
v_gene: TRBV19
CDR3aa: CASSIQGFWNTEAFF
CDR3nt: TGTGCCAGTAGTATCCAGGGCTTCTGGAACACTGAAGCTTTCTTT

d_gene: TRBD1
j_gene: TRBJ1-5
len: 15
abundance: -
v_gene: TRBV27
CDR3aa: CASSLSGQANQPQHF
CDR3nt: TGTGCCAGCAGTTTATCCGGACAGGCGAATCAGCCCCAGCATTTT

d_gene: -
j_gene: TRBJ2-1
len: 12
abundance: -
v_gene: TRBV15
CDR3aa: CATSTQRGEQFF
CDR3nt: TGTGCCACCAGCACGCAGCGTGGTGAGCAGTTCTTC

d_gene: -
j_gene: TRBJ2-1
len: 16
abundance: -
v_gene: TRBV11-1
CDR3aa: CASSLPGQTPDYEQFF
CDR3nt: TGTGCCAGCAGCTTACCCGGACAGACCCCAGACTATGAGCAGTTCTTC

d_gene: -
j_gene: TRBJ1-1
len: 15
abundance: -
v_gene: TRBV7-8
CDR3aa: CASSLGRDYGTEAFF
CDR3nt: TGTGCCAGCAGTTTGGGTCGGGATTATGGCACTGAAGCTTTCTTT

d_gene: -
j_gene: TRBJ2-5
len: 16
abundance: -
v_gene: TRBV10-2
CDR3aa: CASSSVSEAPKETQYF
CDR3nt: TGCGCCAGCAGTTCGGTCAGCGAAGCACCGAAAGAGACCCAGTACTTC

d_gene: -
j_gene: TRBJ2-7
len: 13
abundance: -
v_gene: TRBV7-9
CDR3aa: CASSPQQIYEQYF
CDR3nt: TGTGCCAGCAGCCCACAACAAATTTACGAGCAGTACTTC

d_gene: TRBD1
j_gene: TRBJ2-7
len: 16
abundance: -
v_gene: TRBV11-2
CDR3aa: CASSLDGFDRVYEQYF
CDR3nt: TGTGCCAGCAGCTTAGATGGTTTTGACAGGGTCTACGAGCAGTACTTC

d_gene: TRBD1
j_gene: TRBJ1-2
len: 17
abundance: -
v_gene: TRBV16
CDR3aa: CASSQTVLTGGRDGYTF
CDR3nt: TGTGCCAGCAGCCAAACTGTACTGACAGGGGGAAGGGATGGCTACACCTTC

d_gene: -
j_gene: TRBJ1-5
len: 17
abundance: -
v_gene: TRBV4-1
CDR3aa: CASRDLPGGFSNQPQHF
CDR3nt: TGCGCCAGCAGGGACCTACCGGGGGGCTTTAGCAATCAGCCCCAGCATTTT

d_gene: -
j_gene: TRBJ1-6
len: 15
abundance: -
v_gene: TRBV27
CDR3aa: CASSLGGAGNSPLHF
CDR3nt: TGTGCCAGCAGTTTGGGGGGGGCGGGTAATTCACCCCTCCACTTT

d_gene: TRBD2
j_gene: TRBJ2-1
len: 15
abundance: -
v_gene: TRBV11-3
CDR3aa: CASSLVAGVVNEQFF
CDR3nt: TGTGCCAGCAGCTTAGTAGCGGGAGTAGTCAATGAGCAGTTCTTC

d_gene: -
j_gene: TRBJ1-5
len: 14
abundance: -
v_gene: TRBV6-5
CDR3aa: CASRDSDSNQPQHF
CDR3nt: TGTGCCAGCAGGGACAGCGATAGCAATCAGCCCCAGCATTTT

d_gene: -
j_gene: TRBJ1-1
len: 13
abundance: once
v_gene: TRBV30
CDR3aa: CAWSVGGNTEAFF
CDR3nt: TGTGCCTGGAGTGTAGGGGGAAACACTGAAGCTTTCTTT

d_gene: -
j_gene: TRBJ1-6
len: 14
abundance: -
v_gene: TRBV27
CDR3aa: CASSFRDRNSPLHF
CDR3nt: TGTGCCAGCAGTTTTCGTGACAGGAATTCACCCCTCCACTTT

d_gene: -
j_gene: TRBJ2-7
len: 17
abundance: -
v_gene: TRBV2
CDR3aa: CASSVSGANLRNYEQYF
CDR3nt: TGTGCCAGCAGTGTATCAGGGGCCAACCTTCGGAACTACGAGCAGTACTTC

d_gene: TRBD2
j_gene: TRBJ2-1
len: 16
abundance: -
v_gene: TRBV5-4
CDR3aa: CASSPPTSGGVNEQFF
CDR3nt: TGTGCCAGCAGCCCCCCCACTAGCGGGGGAGTGAATGAGCAGTTCTTC

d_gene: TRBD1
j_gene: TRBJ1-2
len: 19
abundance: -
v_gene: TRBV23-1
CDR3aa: CASSQFSSPCGQAHYGYTF
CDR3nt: TGCGCCAGCAGTCAATTTAGCAGTCCTTGTGGACAGGCTCACTATGGCTACACCTTC

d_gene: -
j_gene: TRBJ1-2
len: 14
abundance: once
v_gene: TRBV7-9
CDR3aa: CASSGGASNYGYTF
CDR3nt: TGTGCCAGCAGCGGAGGGGCTTCTAACTATGGCTACACCTTC

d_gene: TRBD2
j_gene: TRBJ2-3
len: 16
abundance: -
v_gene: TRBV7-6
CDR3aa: CASSEYGTSVTDTQYF
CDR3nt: TGTGCCAGCAGCGAATACGGGACTAGCGTCACAGATACGCAGTATTTT

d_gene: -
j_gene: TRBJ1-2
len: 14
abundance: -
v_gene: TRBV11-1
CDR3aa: CASSRRDSQDGYTF
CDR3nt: TGTGCCAGCAGCCGAAGGGACTCCCAAGATGGCTACACCTTC

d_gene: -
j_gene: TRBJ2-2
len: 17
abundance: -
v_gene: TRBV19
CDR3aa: CASSSPLGVGGTGELFF
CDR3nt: TGTGCCAGTAGTTCACCTTTAGGAGTGGGAGGCACCGGGGAGCTGTTTTTT

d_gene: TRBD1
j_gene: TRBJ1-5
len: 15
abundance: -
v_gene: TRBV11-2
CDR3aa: CASSQTVGQNQPQHF
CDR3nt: TGTGCCAGCAGTCAAACGGTGGGACAGAATCAGCCCCAGCATTTT

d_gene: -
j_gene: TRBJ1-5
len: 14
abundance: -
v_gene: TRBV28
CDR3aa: CASSPLQSNQPQHF
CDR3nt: TGTGCCAGCAGCCCATTGCAGAGCAATCAGCCCCAGCATTTT

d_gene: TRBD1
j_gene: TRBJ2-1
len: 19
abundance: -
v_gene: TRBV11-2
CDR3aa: CASSLDLMSGQGSYNEQFF
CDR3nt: TGTGCCAGCAGCTTAGATCTAATGTCGGGACAGGGTTCCTACAATGAGCAGTTCTTC

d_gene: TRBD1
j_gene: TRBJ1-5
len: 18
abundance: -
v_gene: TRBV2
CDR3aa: CASSEAAGQGAAGQPQHF
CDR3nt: TGTGCCAGCAGTGAAGCGGCGGGACAGGGGGCTGCGGGGCAGCCCCAGCATTTT

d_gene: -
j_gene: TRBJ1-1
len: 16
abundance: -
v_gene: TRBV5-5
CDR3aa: CASSLGTGKGNTEAFF
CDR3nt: TGTGCCAGCAGCTTGGGTACAGGGAAGGGGAACACTGAAGCTTTCTTT

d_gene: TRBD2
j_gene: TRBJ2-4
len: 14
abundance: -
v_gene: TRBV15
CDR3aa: CATSIRGGRDIQYF
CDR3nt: TGTGCCACCAGCATACGGGGGGGTCGGGACATTCAGTACTTC

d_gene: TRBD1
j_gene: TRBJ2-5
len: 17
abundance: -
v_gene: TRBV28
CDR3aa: CASSLGTGARSQETQYF
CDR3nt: TGTGCCAGCAGTTTGGGGACAGGGGCCCGCTCTCAAGAGACCCAGTACTTC

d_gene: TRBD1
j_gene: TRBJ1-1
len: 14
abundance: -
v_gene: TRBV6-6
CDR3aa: CASGTGGSGTEAFF
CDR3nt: TGTGCCAGCGGGACAGGGGGCTCGGGCACTGAAGCTTTCTTT

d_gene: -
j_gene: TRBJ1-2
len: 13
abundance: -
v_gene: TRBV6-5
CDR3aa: CASSNGQYHGYTF
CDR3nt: TGTGCCAGCAGTAATGGACAGTACCATGGCTACACCTTC

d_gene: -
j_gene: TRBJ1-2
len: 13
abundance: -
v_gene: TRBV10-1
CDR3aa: CASSESSSDGYTF
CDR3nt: TGCGCCAGCAGTGAGTCCTCGAGCGATGGCTACACCTTC

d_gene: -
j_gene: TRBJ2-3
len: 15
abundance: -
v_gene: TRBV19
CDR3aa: CASSIRDSSTDTQYF
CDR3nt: TGTGCCAGTAGTATTCGGGACTCTAGCACAGATACGCAGTATTTT

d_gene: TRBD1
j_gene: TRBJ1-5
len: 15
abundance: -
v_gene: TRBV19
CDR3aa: CASSRWDRVNQPQHF
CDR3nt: TGTGCCAGTAGTAGGTGGGACAGGGTGAATCAGCCCCAGCATTTT

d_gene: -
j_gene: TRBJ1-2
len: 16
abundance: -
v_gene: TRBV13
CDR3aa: CASSLGQAGGGYGYTF
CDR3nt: TGTGCCAGCAGCTTAGGCCAGGCCGGGGGTGGCTATGGCTACACCTTC

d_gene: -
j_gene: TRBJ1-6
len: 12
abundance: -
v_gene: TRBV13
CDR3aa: CASTIQGSPLHF
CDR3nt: TGTGCCAGCACCATACAGGGCTCACCCCTCCACTTT

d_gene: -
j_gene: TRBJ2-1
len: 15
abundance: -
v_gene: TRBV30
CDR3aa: CAWSITRAGYNEQFF
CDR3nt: TGTGCCTGGAGTATCACTAGAGCGGGTTACAATGAGCAGTTCTTC

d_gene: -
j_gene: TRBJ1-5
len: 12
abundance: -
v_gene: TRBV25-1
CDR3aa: CASSRGTQPQHF
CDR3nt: TGTGCCAGCAGCCGGGGGACGCAGCCCCAGCATTTT

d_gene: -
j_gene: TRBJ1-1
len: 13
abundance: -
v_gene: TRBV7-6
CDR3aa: CASSLRGNTEAFF
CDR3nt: TGTGCCAGCAGCTTACGGGGTAACACTGAAGCTTTCTTT

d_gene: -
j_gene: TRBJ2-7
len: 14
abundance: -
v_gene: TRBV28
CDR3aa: CASSRERWGDEQYF
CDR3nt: TGTGCCAGCAGCCGCGAGAGATGGGGGGACGAGCAGTACTTC

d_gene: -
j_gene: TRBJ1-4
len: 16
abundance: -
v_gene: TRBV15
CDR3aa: CATSSPRQANNEKLFF
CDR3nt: TGTGCCACCAGCAGTCCCCGACAGGCGAATAATGAAAAACTGTTTTTT

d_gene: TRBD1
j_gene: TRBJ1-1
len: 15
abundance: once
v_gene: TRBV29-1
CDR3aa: CSVPQLQGAYTEAFF
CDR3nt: TGCAGCGTTCCACAATTACAGGGGGCATACACTGAAGCTTTCTTT

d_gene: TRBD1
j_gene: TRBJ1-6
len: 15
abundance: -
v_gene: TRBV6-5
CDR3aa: CASSYGQGENSPLHF
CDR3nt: TGTGCCAGCAGTTACGGACAGGGGGAGAATTCACCCCTCCACTTT

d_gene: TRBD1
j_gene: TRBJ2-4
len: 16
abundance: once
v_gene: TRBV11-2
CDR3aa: CASSLRTGKAKNIQYF
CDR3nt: TGTGCCAGCAGCCTGCGGACAGGGAAAGCCAAAAACATTCAGTACTTC

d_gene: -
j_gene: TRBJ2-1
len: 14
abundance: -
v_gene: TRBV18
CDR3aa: CASSPPGQGNEQFF
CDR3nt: TGTGCCAGCTCACCACCGGGCCAGGGGAATGAGCAGTTCTTC

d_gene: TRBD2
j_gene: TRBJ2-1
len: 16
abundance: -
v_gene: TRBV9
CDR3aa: CASSGTSGSKDNEQFF
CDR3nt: TGTGCCAGCAGCGGGACTAGCGGGAGTAAGGACAATGAGCAGTTCTTC

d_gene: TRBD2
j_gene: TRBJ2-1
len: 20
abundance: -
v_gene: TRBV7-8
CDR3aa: CASSPRSGSLLGGSYNEQFF
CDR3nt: TGTGCCAGCAGCCCGAGGAGCGGGAGCCTGTTAGGGGGGTCCTACAATGAGCAGTTCTTC

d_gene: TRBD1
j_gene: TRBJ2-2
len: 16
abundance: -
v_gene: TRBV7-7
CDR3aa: CASSAGQGIYTGELFF
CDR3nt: TGTGCCAGCAGCGCGGGACAGGGGATTTACACCGGGGAGCTGTTTTTT

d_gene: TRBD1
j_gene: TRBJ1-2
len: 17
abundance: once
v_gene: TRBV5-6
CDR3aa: CASSLAEDRGVGYGYTF
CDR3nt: TGTGCCAGCAGCTTGGCAGAAGACAGGGGAGTTGGCTATGGCTACACCTTC